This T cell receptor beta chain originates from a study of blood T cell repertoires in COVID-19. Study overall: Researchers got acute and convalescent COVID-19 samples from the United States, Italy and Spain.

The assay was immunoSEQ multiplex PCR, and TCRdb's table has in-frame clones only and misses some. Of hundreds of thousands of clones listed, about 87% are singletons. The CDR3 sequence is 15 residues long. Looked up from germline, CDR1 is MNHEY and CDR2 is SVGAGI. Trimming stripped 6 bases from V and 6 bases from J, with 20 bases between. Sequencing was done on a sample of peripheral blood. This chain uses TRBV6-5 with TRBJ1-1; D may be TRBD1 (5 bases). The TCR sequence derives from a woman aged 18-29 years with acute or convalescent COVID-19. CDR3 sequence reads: CASRPPGTGGAEAFF. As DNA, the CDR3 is TGTGCCAGCAGACCCCCAGGGACTGGGGGGGCTGAAGCTTTCTTT.